This T cell receptor beta chain was captured by sequencing in a study of graft-versus-host responses after intestinal transplantation. Overall study: As for transplant type, recipients had multivisceral, liver-intestinal, or isolated intestinal grafts.

A word on this clone: Its antigen is unknown.

The V segment lost 5 bases and the J segment 0 bases; nucleotides outside the gene matches: 4. The germline V gene encodes CDR1 MNHEY and CDR2 SMNVEV (reference sequence). The CDR3 extends over 16 amino acids. Assay used: immunoSEQ multiplex PCR; TCRdb lists only in-frame clones, some missing. Of just under 85,000 clones listed, less than 95% were seen once; the top ten hold about 7.3%. V is TRBV27 and J is TRBJ1-3; the match to TRBD1 covers 10 bases. The clonotype originates from a human donor who was the organ donor for an intestinal transplant. Source: unstimulated CD8+ T cells sorted from spleen or lymph node cells, taken before transplant. The CDR3 here is CASSPRTGGSGNTIYF. For the CDR3, the DNA is TGTGCCAGCAGTCCCCGGACAGGGGGCTCTGGAAACACCATATATTTT.